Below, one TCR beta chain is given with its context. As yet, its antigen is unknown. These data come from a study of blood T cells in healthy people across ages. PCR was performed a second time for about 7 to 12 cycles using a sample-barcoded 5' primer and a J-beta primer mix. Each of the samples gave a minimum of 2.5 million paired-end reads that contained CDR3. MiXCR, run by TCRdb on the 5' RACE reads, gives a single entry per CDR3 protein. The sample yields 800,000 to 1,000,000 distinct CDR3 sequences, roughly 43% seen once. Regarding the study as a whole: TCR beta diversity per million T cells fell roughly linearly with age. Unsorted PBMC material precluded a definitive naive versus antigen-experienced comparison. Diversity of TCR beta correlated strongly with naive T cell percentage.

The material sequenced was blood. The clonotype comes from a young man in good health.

The CDR3 sequence: CSAVELHEQYF. CDR3 DNA: TGCAGTGCAGTAGAGTTACACGAGCAGTACTTC. The chain employs TRBV20-1 and TRBJ2-4; D unresolved. The J call is doubtful: the DNA matches TRBJ2-7 better. Germline V gene data show CDR1 as DFQATT and CDR2 as SNEGSKA (reference sequence). This CDR3 region has 11 residues.